Presented here are 5 T cell receptor beta chains from one specimen sequenced in a study. In TCRdb, the 5' RACE reads were re-called with MiXCR into one record per CDR3 protein. The sample holds tens of thousands of distinct CDR3 sequences, more than 25% seen once. Sequencing input: tumor-infiltrating memory CD4+ T cells sorted from the breast tumor. Subset noted: memory CD4+ T cells, CD4+CD45RO+CD25-. The receptor set was obtained from a female donor with breast cancer.

This clonotype has ten or more counts. The chain joins TRBV20-1 to TRBJ1-5, with 7 bases that match TRBD1. V gave up 5 bases and J gave up 5 bases; unmatched junction bases: 9. From germline, CDR1 is DFQATT and CDR2 SNEGSKA (reference sequence). The CDR3 is 14 amino acids. CDR3 region: CSAEFRGNHQPQHF. CDR3 coding DNA: TGCAGTGCTGAATTCAGGGGGAACCATCAGCCCCAGCATTTT.

This clonotype occurred once. One base away lies a much larger clone, so this may be a sequencing read error. V usage is TRBV20-1 and J usage is TRBJ2-3, with TRBD2 matching 10 bases. The length of the CDR3 is 13 residues. CDR1 is DFQATT and CDR2 is SNEGSKA in the germline V gene (reference sequence). The CDR3, as DNA: TGCAGTGCTCCAGCGGGAGGGGGAGATAAGCAGTATTTT. It codes for CSAPAGGGDKQYF.

The V gene is TRBV6-6, the J gene TRBJ1-2, with D hard to call. CDR3 length equals 13 residues. The germline gives CDR1 MNHNY, CDR2 SVGAGI (reference sequence). V was clipped by 0 bases and J by 13 bases, with 15 bases between them. This CDR3 is CASSYSSAFLFTF. CDR3 sequence (DNA): TGTGCCAGCAGTTACTCTTCCGCCTTTTTATTCACCTTC.

This clonotype showed up just a few times. The chain couples TRBV7-2 to TRBJ1-5, with D hard to call. V lost 1 base and J 7 bases, leaving 8 bases between the germline ends. The length of the CDR3 is 13 residues. The germline V gene has CDR1 SGHTA and CDR2 FQGNSA. The CDR3 DNA follows: TGTGCCAGCAGCTTAGGATACACCCAGCCCCAGCATTTT. Amino acid sequence: CASSLGYTQPQHF.

This clonotype has just a few counts. The V gene is TRBV20-1, the J gene TRBJ2-3, with TRBD1 as a possible D gene (5 bases). This CDR3 spans 13 amino acids. CDR1 and CDR2 (germline): DFQATT, SNEGSKA (reference sequence). The V gene lost 3 bases and the J gene lost 8 bases, with 15 bases spanning the gap. The CDR3 reads CSASRAPVATQYF. The CDR3 nucleotides are TGCAGTGCTAGCAGGGCGCCCGTGGCTACGCAGTATTTT.